The clone carrying this T cell receptor (beta chain) was seen at least ten times. Per germline, CDR1 SGHTA and CDR2 FQGNSA. V gave up 7 bases and J gave up 12 bases, with 7 bases separating them. The CDR3 contains 9 residues. Listed TCR primers and previously described methods were used for bulk TCR libraries. MiXCR was run by TCRdb on the PCR reads, yielding one entry per CDR3 protein. This sample has 400,000 to 600,000 distinct CDR3 sequences, with under 30% found just once. The data were taken from a study of molecular identifiers for immune sequencing clone quantification. On the study more broadly: Replicates split RNA from approximately 22,000 or 94,000 naive CD8 cells five ways, and the researchers sequenced four portions.

This sequence joins TRBV7-2 and TRBJ2-1; no clear D gene. The source is a human donor in good health. Some libraries in this study had Jurkat cell RNA spiked in. The sequenced material came from naive CD8+ T cells from blood, with Jurkat cell RNA spiked in. The subset here: FACS-sorted CD8+CD4-CCR7+CD45RA+ naive T cells. The CDR3 nucleotides read TGTGCCAGCACCCCCCGGCAGTTCTTC. Protein: CASTPRQFF.